The 18 T cell receptor beta chains in this list originate from one sample, sequenced in a study of cytomegalovirus exposure and HLA in healthy donors. Primers included in the PCR were 60 Vbeta and 13 Jbeta primers. The data were produced by immunoSEQ multiplex PCR, yet TCRdb's version contains in-frame clones alone and is incomplete. This table holds 200,000 to 250,000 clones, roughly 80% found once. Sequencing was carried out using PBMCs. The receptors shown here come from a middle-aged woman in good health and CMV-seropositive.

This clone was observed a few times. Other DNA sequences from this sample encode an identical CDR3 as well. This chain connects TRBV9 to TRBJ1-3; D gene unclear. Per germline, CDR1 SGDLS and CDR2 YYNGEE. V was trimmed by 0 bases and J by 4 bases, leaving 11 bases between them. This CDR3 spans 15 amino acids. Here the CDR3 DNA reads TGTGCCAGCAGCGTAGAAGGAAGAGGGGGAAACACCATATATTTT. Its translation is CASSVEGRGGNTIYF.

This chain links TRBV2 with TRBJ1-6; the D gene is possibly TRBD1 (5 bases). CDR1 and CDR2 from the germline V gene are SNHLY and FYNNEI. Trimming took 4 bases from V and 6 from J, leaving 25 bases between them. This CDR3 comprises 19 residues. The CDR3 coding sequence is TGTGCCAGCAGTGTAATCACGACGGGCCGAAAGGGGTCTAATTCACCCCTCCACTTT. Translation: CASSVITTGRKGSNSPLHF.

The genes are TRBV5-4 and TRBJ2-1; 8 bases fit TRBD2. The germline V gene encodes CDR1 SGHNT and CDR2 YYREEE (reference sequence). The CDR3 loop spans 14 amino acids. V shed 0 bases and J 9 bases; nucleotides not matched to a gene: 5. DNA for the CDR3: TGTGCCAGCAGCTTGGAAGCGGGAGCGACTGAGCAGTTCTTC. The encoded protein is CASSLEAGATEQFF.

In its sample, this clone was seen a few times. The chain joins TRBV6-5 to TRBJ1-1; possibly TRBD1 for D (5 bases). Germline CDR1 and CDR2: MNHEY and SVGAGI. This CDR3 is built from 13 residues. Trimming cost V 5 bases and J 2 bases, with 9 bases left between them. CDR3 amino acids: CASSPRDNTEAFF. The CDR3 DNA follows: TGTGCCAGCAGTCCCAGGGATAACACTGAAGCTTTCTTT.

The CDR3 loop is CASSRGGADTQYF. The CDR3 nucleotides are TGTGCCAGCAGCCGAGGGGGGGCGGATACGCAGTATTTT. The gene calls are TRBV5-6 and TRBJ2-3, with D perhaps matching TRBD2 (7 bases). Germline CDR1 and CDR2: SGHDT and YYEEEE. The CDR3 runs 13 residues. The V and J ends lost 4 bases and 6 bases respectively, with 12 bases between them.

The chain couples TRBV21-1 to TRBJ1-1; TRBD1 is taken as the D call from the table, unchecked against the DNA. TRBV21-1 corresponds to a pseudogene. The CDR3 totals 15 residues. CDR3 DNA sequence: TGTGCCAGCACCACCAACAGGGTAGGGCCCACTGAAGCTTTCTTT. Amino acid sequence: CASTTNRVGPTEAFF.

The chain is built from TRBV4-2 and TRBJ2-7; D might be TRBD1 (6 bases). Trimming stripped 4 bases from V and 3 bases from J, with 16 bases between. The CDR3 consists of 15 residues. Germline CDR1 LGHNA, CDR2 YNFKEQ. This CDR3 is CASSPKGQQNYEQYF. DNA of the CDR3: TGTGCCAGCAGCCCCAAAGGACAGCAGAACTACGAGCAGTACTTC.

Notes on this clone: One end of the junction is discordant with germline, which a read error may explain. The chain carries TRBV19 and TRBJ1-1; D is perhaps TRBD1 (6 bases). The V gene's germline CDR1 is LNHDA and CDR2 SQIVND (reference sequence). This CDR3 comprises 14 residues. The DNA for the CDR3 is TGTGCCAGTAGTGTAGACAGGCTTAAGGTTGAAGCTTTCTTT. This encodes CASSVDRLKVEAFF.

As concerns this clone: Compared with germline, one end of the junction differs, possibly owing to a read error. The V gene is TRBV12-5, the J gene TRBJ1-1, with D maybe TRBD1 (6 bases). Germline V gene lookup returns CDR1 LGHNT and CDR2 FRNRAP. The CDR3 contains 13 residues. The CDR3: CASGPTGNPEAFF. The CDR3 region has the DNA TGTGCTAGTGGCCCAACAGGGAACCCTGAAGCTTTCTTT. Combining the CDR3 with reference TRBV12-5 and TRBJ1-1 gives the whole variable domain DARVTQTPRHKVTEMGQEVTMRCQPILGHNTVFWYRQTMMQGLELLAYFRNRAPLDDSGMPKDRFSAEMPDATLATLKIQPSEPRDSAVYFCASGPTGNPEAFFGQGTRLTVV.

The genes are TRBV9 and TRBJ2-1; TRBD2 matches 14 bases. The CDR3 totals 16 residues. Germline V gives CDR1 SGDLS, CDR2 YYNGEE. The V and J ends lost 2 bases and 6 bases, in that order; junction bases with no gene match: 4. The chain's CDR3 is CASSVGTSGSGNEQFF. The CDR3 DNA is TGTGCCAGCAGCGTTGGGACTAGCGGGAGTGGCAATGAGCAGTTCTTC.

This clone was found a few times. V usage is TRBV7-2 and J usage is TRBJ1-5; 7 bases match TRBD1. Germline CDR1 SGHTA, CDR2 FQGNSA. The CDR3 is 13 residues long. V lost 5 bases, J lost 6 bases, and 4 bases stayed unmatched. The DNA for the CDR3 is TGTGCCAGCAGCCCCCGACAGGGTCAGCCCCAGCATTTT. Encoded protein: CASSPRQGQPQHF.

The rearrangement links TRBV30 to TRBJ2-2; D gene uncertain. Trimming stripped 0 bases from V and 6 bases from J, with 8 bases between. The CDR3 covers 13 residues. Germline values: CDR1 GTSNPN, CDR2 SVGIG (reference sequence). CDR3 DNA sequence: TGTGCCTGGAGTGTAATCGTCGCCGGGGAGCTGTTTTTT. The encoded protein is CAWSVIVAGELFF.

The chain employs TRBV5-4 and TRBJ1-3; tentative D call: TRBD1 (5 bases). The V end was cut by 4 bases, the J end by 0 bases, with 14 bases between. The CDR3 has 16 residues. CDR1 and CDR2 (germline): SGHNT, YYREEE (reference sequence). CDR3 nucleotide sequence: TGTGCCAGCAGCCTTTCGGAGGGGTTCTCTGGAAACACCATATATTTT. Encoded protein: CASSLSEGFSGNTIYF.

The chain employs TRBV19 and TRBJ2-3, with a tentative D call TRBD2 (6 bases). The germline V and J ends were trimmed by 7 bases and 4 bases, with 15 bases remaining between them. The CDR3 length is 14 residues. In germline, CDR1 is LNHDA, CDR2 SQIVND (reference sequence). The CDR3: CASKVGRGADTQYF. In DNA form, the CDR3 reads TGTGCCAGTAAAGTCGGGAGAGGGGCAGATACGCAGTATTTT.

The V call is TRBV10-1, the J call TRBJ2-3; 13 bases are shared with TRBD2. This CDR3 is 16 amino acids long. Per the germline V gene, CDR1 is WNHNN and CDR2 is SYGVQD (reference sequence). V was pared by 4 bases and J by 4 bases, with 5 bases of the junction left unmatched. Here the CDR3 reads CASSVGLAGAADTQYF. CDR3 DNA: TGCGCCAGCAGTGTCGGACTAGCGGGAGCCGCAGATACGCAGTATTTT.

This rearrangement joins TRBV23-1 to TRBJ2-2; D uncertain. TRBV23-1 is known as an ORF, though its function is uncertain. This CDR3 comprises 21 residues. V was pared by 4 bases and J by 1 base, with 28 bases between. In DNA, the CDR3 is TGCGCCAGCAGTCCCTCCTCCCAAAGCCTATACCTAGGTAGGAACACCGGGGAGCTGTTTTTT. As protein: CASSPSSQSLYLGRNTGELFF.

The rearrangement uses TRBV27 and TRBJ1-1; maybe TRBD1 (5 bases). CDR3 length: 16 residues. V dropped 5 bases and J dropped 4 bases, with 20 bases sitting between them. Germline CDR1 and CDR2: MNHEY and SMNVEV (reference sequence). The CDR3 DNA follows: TGTGCCAGCAGTCGCATTACTTACAGGATAGGCACTGAAGCTTTCTTT. Encoded protein: CASSRITYRIGTEAFF.

V is TRBV10-3 and J is TRBJ1-2; a possible D gene is TRBD1 (6 bases). The CDR3 spans 15 residues. V lost 0 bases, J lost 0 bases, and 8 bases lay in between. Germline CDR1 and CDR2: ENHRY and SYGVKD. CDR3 bases: TGTGCCATCAGTGAGTCGGACAGCGCTAACTATGGCTACACCTTC. Translation gives CAISESDSANYGYTF.